A single sample is the source of the 31 T cell receptor beta chains below, sequenced in a study of metastatic and nonmetastatic thyroid tumors. TCRdb redid the clone calls on the PCR reads using MiXCR. The table shows roughly 14,000 clones, with more than 20% occurring only once. Each patient came to thyroid surgery without any prior treatment (of any kind). The sample consisted of tumor tissue. The source is a female donor with papillary thyroid cancer or a benign thyroid nodule (not recorded which). Some clones in this sample may be carry-over from other donors' samples.

The CDR3 loop reads CASMTGQGDTEAFF. DNA of the CDR3: TGTGCCAGCATGACCGGACAGGGGGACACTGAAGCTTTCTTT. The rearrangement joins TRBV6-1 to TRBJ1-1; 10 bases fit TRBD1. The ends lost 7 bases at V and 3 bases at J; junction bases unmatched: 5. The germline CDR1 and CDR2 sequences are MNHNS and SASEGT. The CDR3 contains 14 residues.

This clone was counted at least ten times. The chain couples TRBV10-2 to TRBJ1-1; no clear D gene. The length of the CDR3 is 13 residues. Germline V gene sequence: CDR1 WSHSY, CDR2 SAAADI. V gave up 6 bases and J gave up 3 bases, with 11 bases separating them. CDR3 bases: TGCGCCAGCAGCCCGGACGGGGACACTGAAGCTTTCTTT. It codes for CASSPDGDTEAFF.

The rearrangement joins TRBV3-1 to TRBJ2-1; 8 bases match TRBD1. Germline trimming cut 4 bases from V and 0 bases from J; bases unmatched to any gene: 8. This CDR3 contains 17 residues. The germline V gene encodes CDR1 LGHDT and CDR2 YNNKEL (reference sequence). CDR3 DNA sequence: TGTGCCAGCAGCCGAATCGGGACAGGAAGCTCCTACAATGAGCAGTTCTTC. It encodes CASSRIGTGSSYNEQFF.

This clone showed up just a few times. The chain links TRBV6-5 to TRBJ1-4; no reliable D call. The ends were cut back, 0 bases at V and 8 bases at J, with 7 bases in the middle. The germline CDR1 and CDR2 sequences are MNHEY and SVGAGI. The CDR3 is 13 residues long. This CDR3 reads CASSYSPREKLFF. CDR3 in DNA: TGTGCCAGCAGTTACTCCCCGAGGGAAAAACTGTTTTTT.

A few counts support this clone. The chain carries TRBV27 and TRBJ2-7; 9 bases map to TRBD1. The V gene end was trimmed by 5 bases and the J gene end by 7 bases; junction bases not matched to a gene: 15. Germline V gene lookup returns CDR1 MNHEY and CDR2 SMNVEV (reference sequence). The CDR3 has 16 amino acids. The CDR3 loop is CASSAGSGTGIWEQYF. CDR3 bases: TGTGCCAGCAGTGCGGGGTCCGGGACAGGGATATGGGAGCAGTACTTC.

Many counts were recorded for this clone. The chain links TRBV29-1 to TRBJ2-1; 10 bases align to TRBD2. The CDR3 length is 14 residues. J was trimmed by 2 bases and V by 4 bases; bases with no gene match: 2. Germline CDR1 is SQVTM and CDR2 is ANQGSEA. CDR3 sequence: CSVASGGAYNEQFF. For the CDR3, the DNA is TGCAGCGTTGCTAGCGGGGGCGCCTACAATGAGCAGTTCTTC.

The rearrangement joins TRBV30 to TRBJ2-2, with TRBD2 matching 9 bases. The CDR3 covers 19 residues. V lost 3 bases, J lost 4 bases, and 18 bases stayed unmatched. The germline V gene encodes CDR1 GTSNPN and CDR2 SVGIG (reference sequence). This chain's CDR3 is CAWRGMTSGFFVVTGELFF. For the CDR3, the DNA is TGTGCCTGGAGGGGGATGACTAGCGGTTTCTTCGTCGTCACCGGGGAGCTGTTTTTT. Complete variable domain (other parts from reference TRBV30 and TRBJ2-2): SQTIHQWPATLVQPVGSPLSLECTVEGTSNPNLYWYRQAAGRGLQLLFYSVGIGQISSEVPQNLSASRPQDRQFILSSKKLLLSDSGFYLCAWRGMTSGFFVVTGELFFGEGSRLTVL.

This clone was picked up a small number of times. The chain links TRBV6-1 to TRBJ2-1, with D possibly being TRBD1 or TRBD2 (5 bases each). The V end lost 6 bases, the J end lost 2 bases, and 17 bases lay between the germline ends. The germline V gene has CDR1 MNHNS and CDR2 SASEGT. The CDR3 is 16 amino acids. The DNA for the CDR3 is TGTGCCAGCAGACTCAGGGTAGCGTTAACCTACAATGAGCAGTTCTTC. Its translation is CASRLRVALTYNEQFF.

V gene TRBV11-2 combines with J gene TRBJ1-2, with TRBD1 matching over 9 bases. J was trimmed by 8 bases and V by 4 bases; bases with no gene match: 8. The CDR3 has 14 amino acids. The germline gives CDR1 SGHAT, CDR2 FQNNGV. The CDR3 region is CASSSQQGAEGYTF. The CDR3 coding sequence is TGTGCCAGCAGCTCTCAACAGGGGGCGGAGGGCTACACCTTC.

This clone was seen at least ten times. The chain uses TRBV7-8 and TRBJ2-1; 7 bases align to TRBD2. CDR3 length: 15 amino acids. The V segment lost 5 bases and the J segment 15 bases; nucleotides outside the gene matches: 19. Germline loops: CDR1 SGHVS, CDR2 FQNEAQ. The CDR3 nucleotides read TGTGCCAGCAGCCCAACGTCTGGGGGGGAGAGGAGTCGGTTCTTC. This encodes CASSPTSGGERSRFF.

This chain links TRBV7-9 with TRBJ1-1, with 10 bases lining up with TRBD1. The junction had 7 bases not matched to a gene; V was cut back by 5 bases and J by 4 bases. There are 15 residues in the CDR3. Germline V gives CDR1 SEHNR, CDR2 FQNEAQ (reference sequence). The CDR3 region has the DNA TGTGCCAGCAGCGGACGACAGGGGGCGCGCACTGAAGCTTTCTTT. This sequence encodes CASSGRQGARTEAFF.

This clone was seen many times. The chain employs TRBV19 and TRBJ2-5; a possible D gene is TRBD1 (6 bases). This CDR3 is built from 15 residues. V shed 6 bases and J shed 4 bases, with 18 bases lying between them. CDR1 and CDR2 from the germline V gene are LNHDA and SQIVND (reference sequence). The CDR3 bases are TGTGCCAGTAGCAGACACAGGGAGAGGGCAGAGACCCAGTACTTC. Its translation is CASSRHRERAETQYF.

This clone is labeled as medium-sized. V is TRBV4-1 and J is TRBJ2-3; D possibly corresponds to TRBD2 (6 bases). Germline V gene lookup returns CDR1 MGHRA and CDR2 YSYEKL. Trimming took off 6 bases at V and 2 bases at J, with 12 bases between the two ends. The length of the CDR3 is 14 residues. The CDR3 loop is CASRQPGLTDTQYF. CDR3 nucleotides: TGCGCCAGCAGGCAACCGGGACTCACAGATACGCAGTATTTT.

Concerning this clone: This may stem from a read error, because a much larger clone lies one nucleotide away. This chain uses TRBV27 with TRBJ2-1, with 8 bases matching TRBD2. The length of the CDR3 is 15 residues. Germline V CDR1 and CDR2: MNHEY, SMNVEV (reference sequence). J lost 5 bases, V lost 7 bases, and 10 bases had no gene match. The CDR3 sequence is CASTDKAGVHNEQFF. The CDR3 region has the DNA TGTGCCAGCACAGATAAAGCGGGAGTGCACAATGAGCAGTTCTTC.

This clone qualifies as medium-sized. The gene calls are TRBV24-1 and TRBJ2-2, with 7 bases matching TRBD2. Germline assignment: CDR1 KGHDR and CDR2 SFDVKD. Germline trimming cut 1 base from V and 3 bases from J; bases unmatched to any gene: 4. This CDR3 has 16 amino acids. The chain's CDR3 is CATSDLSSGDTGELFF. CDR3 DNA sequence: TGTGCCACCAGTGATTTATCAAGCGGGGACACCGGGGAGCTGTTTTTT.

This clone was recorded a few times. The conserved closing phenylalanine or tryptophan is absent in this CDR3, likely reflecting a read error. The DNA is left out, because the CDR3 cannot be placed on it with certainty; the CDR3 is given as TCRdb lists it. This chain connects TRBV6-4 to TRBJ1-6; no DNA check was done on the table's D call, TRBD1. CDR1 is MRHNA, CDR2 SNTAGT, per germline. The CDR3 totals 14 residues, both ends included. The CDR3: CASSVGQGGSPLQL.

As regards this clone: Germline and junction disagree at one end, which may indicate a read error. The chain uses TRBV5-1 and TRBJ2-7, with D maybe TRBD1 (5 bases). This CDR3 is 11 amino acids long. CDR1 is SGHRS, CDR2 YFSETQ, per germline. The CDR3 nucleotides are TGTGCCAGCATCGATCAGGGCGAGCAGTACTTC. Protein: CASIDQGEQYF.

V gene TRBV20-1 combines with J gene TRBJ2-3; either TRBD1 or TRBD2 may supply D (6 bases each). There are 16 residues in the CDR3. Germline CDR1 DFQATT, CDR2 SNEGSKA (reference sequence). V gave up 6 bases and J gave up 2 bases, with 21 bases separating them. CDR3 protein: CSARSPIGGTTDTQYF. In DNA, the CDR3 is TGCAGTGCCAGATCCCCGATAGGGGGGACCACAGATACGCAGTATTTT.

By share, this clone counts as medium-sized. The chain employs TRBV5-1 and TRBJ2-7; 13 bases line up with TRBD2. Per germline, CDR1 SGHRS and CDR2 YFSETQ. This CDR3 comprises 15 residues. The V segment lost 3 bases and the J segment 0 bases; nucleotides outside the gene matches: 0. This CDR3 reads CASSWTSGSSYEQYF. CDR3 in DNA: TGCGCCAGCAGCTGGACTAGCGGGAGCTCCTACGAGCAGTACTTC.

Within the sample, this clone is medium-sized (0.01 to 0.1%). This chain uses TRBV15 with TRBJ1-1; the D gene is possibly TRBD1 (6 bases). The germline V gene has CDR1 LNHNV and CDR2 YYDKDF (reference sequence). V dropped 4 bases and J dropped 8 bases, with 17 bases sitting between them. The CDR3 is made up of 14 amino acids. The CDR3 region has the DNA TGTGCCACCAGCAAGCCCGCCCAGGGGACAGAAGCTTTCTTT. As protein: CATSKPAQGTEAFF.

This clone is categorized as large. At the DNA level, this CDR3 is encoded by other sequences in the same sample as well. The J gene is TRBJ1-5, the V gene TRBV4-1; no firm D call. Deletions cut 1 base from V and 0 bases from J, with 10 bases between. Germline V lookup: CDR1 MGHRA, CDR2 YSYEKL. The CDR3 has 16 residues. As DNA, the CDR3 is TGCGCCAGCAGCCAAGTTGTGCAGAGTAGCAATCAGCCCCAGCATTTT. This gives the protein CASSQVVQSSNQPQHF.

In this sample, this clone turned up many times. The chain has TRBV19 and TRBJ1-3, with a weak D call TRBD1 (6 bases). V was clipped by 3 bases and J by 3 bases, with 9 bases between them. The length of the CDR3 is 14 residues. The V gene's germline CDR1 is LNHDA and CDR2 SQIVND (reference sequence). The CDR3 nucleotides are TGTGCCAGTAGTATTGGGGGGCTTGGAAACACCATATATTTT. Translation gives CASSIGGLGNTIYF.

In this sample, this clone turned up many times. This sequence joins TRBV12-3 or TRBV12-4 and TRBJ2-5; 9 nucleotides line up with TRBD2. This CDR3 spans 18 amino acids. J lost 2 bases, V lost 5 bases, and 15 bases had no gene match. This CDR3 is CASSPRDRSGSLQETQYF. Written as DNA, the CDR3 is TGTGCCAGCAGTCCCCGGGATCGTAGCGGGAGTCTTCAAGAGACCCAGTACTTC.

Ten or more counts support this clone. The chain employs TRBV7-2 and TRBJ1-1; D perhaps matches TRBD1 (6 bases). Germline lookup yields CDR1 SGHTA and CDR2 FQGNSA. This CDR3 has 15 residues. Trimming took 6 bases from V and 4 from J, leaving 18 bases between them. DNA of the CDR3: TGTGCCAGCAGTCCGGATCGGGGGCGGCGCACTGAAGCTTTCTTT. It yields the protein CASSPDRGRRTEAFF.

This clone occurred a few times. V and J are TRBV28 and TRBJ2-7; TRBD1 matches 8 bases. Unmatched junction bases numbered 14, after V lost 5 bases and J lost 8 bases. The CDR3 runs to 15 residues. CDR1 is MDHEN and CDR2 is SYDVKM in the germline V gene. The CDR3 nucleotides read TGTGCCAGCAGTCTAACCCGGGACAGGTTAAAGAAGCAGTACTTC. Translating gives CASSLTRDRLKKQYF.

This clone was counted only a few times. Since a much larger clone is just one base distant, this may be a read error. This rearrangement joins TRBV3-1 to TRBJ2-5; 8 bases fit TRBD2. J gave up 4 bases and V 7 bases, and 14 bases lay outside the gene matches. The germline gives CDR1 LGHDT, CDR2 YNNKEL (reference sequence). The CDR3 length is 16 residues. The DNA of the CDR3 is TGTGCCAGCATCCAGACGGTAGCGGGATCGAGAGAGACCCAGTACTTC. Amino acid sequence: CASIQTVAGSRETQYF.

This chain joins TRBV20-1 and TRBJ2-7, with D possibly being TRBD2 (6 bases). The germline CDR1 and CDR2 sequences are DFQATT and SNEGSKA (reference sequence). Trimming cost V 5 bases and J 5 bases, with 19 bases left between them. CDR3 length: 14 amino acids. Here the CDR3 DNA reads TGCAGTGCTCTGGCCGGGACTGGGGCCAACGAGCAGTACTTC. Translated: CSALAGTGANEQYF.

The chain combines TRBV15 with TRBJ2-7; no firm D call. Trimming cost V 4 bases and J 2 bases, with 18 bases left between them. CDR1 LNHNV and CDR2 YYDKDF come from the germline V gene (reference sequence). CDR3 length: 16 amino acids. The CDR3 DNA sequence: TGTGCCACCAGCATATGGAATACTGGGGTCGCCTACGAGCAGTACTTC. It specifies CATSIWNTGVAYEQYF.

This clone was detected only a few times. The rearrangement uses TRBV28 and TRBJ2-4; D gene uncertain. The germline CDR1 and CDR2 sequences are MDHEN and SYDVKM. V shed 2 bases and J shed 8 bases, with 13 bases lying between them. The CDR3 is made up of 14 amino acids. CDR3 protein: CASSLMGQKDIQYF. The DNA for the CDR3 is TGTGCCAGCAGTTTAATGGGTCAGAAAGACATTCAGTACTTC.

This clone was detected many times. The DNA of the CDR3 is TGCAGTGCTAGCTCTGGGCCTAGCAATCAGCCCCAGCATTTT. Protein: CSASSGPSNQPQHF. The V gene is TRBV20-1, the J gene TRBJ1-5; D unclear. Germline lookup yields CDR1 DFQATT and CDR2 SNEGSKA (reference sequence). The CDR3 length is 14 residues. Trimming removed 3 bases from V and 0 bases from J, with 9 bases in between.

The chain employs TRBV5-1 and TRBJ2-7; D not resolved. The germline V gene has CDR1 SGHRS and CDR2 YFSETQ. The CDR3 is made up of 16 amino acids. Trimming pared 0 bases from V and 0 bases from J, leaving 13 bases between. The CDR3 nucleotides read TGCGCCAGCAGCTTGGATGTTAGCTGGAGCTCCTACGAGCAGTACTTC. Its translation is CASSLDVSWSSYEQYF.